This T cell receptor (beta chain) comes out of a study of monozygotic twins with inflammatory bowel disease. General study results and limits: People with IBD had fewer clonotypes in common with others than healthy twins did, especially with disease activity. Heterogeneous immunosuppressive treatment regimens may have introduced variability into patient repertoires.

Eight separate reactions per sample yielded the cDNA. TCRdb re-called the 5' RACE reads, yielding one record per CDR3 amino acid sequence without DNA. This sample's clone table lists roughly 200,000 distinct CDR3 sequences. As regards this clonotype: The antigen is unknown.

The CDR3 spans 13 residues. In germline, CDR1 is SGHRS, CDR2 YFSETQ. This sequence originates from a human donor with ulcerative colitis or Crohn's disease, or a healthy co-twin of an affected twin (not recorded which). The V gene is TRBV5-1, the J gene TRBJ1-3. Sequenced sample: blood. The CDR3 is CASSTSPSDTIYF.